This paragraph reports one T cell receptor beta chain. The antigen remains unidentified. The data are from a study of T cell clonotyping in hematopoietic cell transplantation. There are 15 residues in the CDR3. Trimming took 1 base from V and 3 from J, leaving 13 bases between them. The germline V gene has CDR1 SGHAT and CDR2 FQNNGV. Samples: about 28 days before transplant, then days 30, 100 and 180 after. Study-wide findings and caveats: Broader posttransplant TCR repertoire diversity was predicted by graft donor and pretransplant recipient Inverse Simpson Index values. After transplant, recipient diversity fell while pathologically expanded clonotypes grew through day 180.

The method was immunoSEQ multiplex PCR; TCRdb's version includes in-frame clones alone and lacks a portion of them. The table has 9,500 to 12,000 clones, roughly 89% seen once. The clonotype originates from a female patient over 55 who had an allogeneic stem cell transplant from an unrelated donor, so the T cells may come from the graft donor. Some clones in this sample may be carry-over from other donors' samples. The chain is built from TRBV11-2 and TRBJ2-7, with D perhaps TRBD1 (6 bases). The sample in question was PBMCs, obtained 100 days after allogeneic stem cell transplant. CDR3 sequence: CASSLGRGPYYEQYV. The CDR3 bases are TGTGCCAGCAGCTTAGGCAGGGGCCCCTACTACGAGCAGTACGTC.